This T cell receptor (beta chain) was sequenced during a study of blood T cell repertoires in COVID-19. The wider study: Sources were T cells, B-cell-depleted T cells, or PBMCs; the material itself was cDNA or gDNA.

The CDR3 consists of 15 residues. V trimming: 0 bases; J trimming: 5 bases; junction bases outside the gene matches: 5. In germline, CDR1 is SGHDT, CDR2 YYEEEE. In the source study's methods: Estimation of nucleated cell counts was performed using reference gene primer amplification. The repertoire was sequenced with immunoSEQ multiplex PCR; TCRdb's copy has only in-frame clones and lacks some. V and J calls plus clone size are reproduced from that table; the DNA served to infer D and trimming. The repertoire holds approximately 240,000 clones, with around 81% as singletons. This clone was seen only once.

Input material: peripheral blood. V gene TRBV5-6 combines with J gene TRBJ1-2; 9 bases are a match to TRBD1. The receptor was derived from a woman aged 55-70 years with acute or convalescent COVID-19. The CDR3 DNA sequence: TGTGCCAGCAGCTTGGACAGGGGGCAAGGATATGGCTACACCTTC. This sequence encodes CASSLDRGQGYGYTF.